Given below is one T cell receptor (beta chain) in context. Antigen unknown. The PCR was carried out with 60 Vbeta primers and 13 Jbeta primers. TCRdb's copy holds only in-frame clones and misses some; the assay was immunoSEQ multiplex PCR. Of 200,000 to 250,000 clones in the sample, about 89% were seen once. Participants comprised healthy donors of bone marrow. This sample is drawn from a study of cytomegalovirus exposure and HLA in healthy donors. Findings and limits, study-wide: A link between a missense DCLRE1C variant and TCR beta V- and J-gene trimming emerged from a later analysis. A later analysis appeared to link common viral pathogens to several of the most significant clusters.

Sequencing used PBMCs. The receptor's source is a woman aged 18-29 years in good health and CMV-seronegative.

The CDR3 DNA is TGTGCCTGGAATTTGAGAGGGTTGGGGGCTGGCTACACCTTC. Protein sequence: CAWNLRGLGAGYTF. The V and J genes are TRBV30 and TRBJ1-2; D may be TRBD1 (6 bases). The ends were cut back, 4 bases at V and 7 bases at J, with 19 bases in the middle. This CDR3 spans 14 amino acids. Germline V gene data show CDR1 as GTSNPN and CDR2 as SVGIG (reference sequence).